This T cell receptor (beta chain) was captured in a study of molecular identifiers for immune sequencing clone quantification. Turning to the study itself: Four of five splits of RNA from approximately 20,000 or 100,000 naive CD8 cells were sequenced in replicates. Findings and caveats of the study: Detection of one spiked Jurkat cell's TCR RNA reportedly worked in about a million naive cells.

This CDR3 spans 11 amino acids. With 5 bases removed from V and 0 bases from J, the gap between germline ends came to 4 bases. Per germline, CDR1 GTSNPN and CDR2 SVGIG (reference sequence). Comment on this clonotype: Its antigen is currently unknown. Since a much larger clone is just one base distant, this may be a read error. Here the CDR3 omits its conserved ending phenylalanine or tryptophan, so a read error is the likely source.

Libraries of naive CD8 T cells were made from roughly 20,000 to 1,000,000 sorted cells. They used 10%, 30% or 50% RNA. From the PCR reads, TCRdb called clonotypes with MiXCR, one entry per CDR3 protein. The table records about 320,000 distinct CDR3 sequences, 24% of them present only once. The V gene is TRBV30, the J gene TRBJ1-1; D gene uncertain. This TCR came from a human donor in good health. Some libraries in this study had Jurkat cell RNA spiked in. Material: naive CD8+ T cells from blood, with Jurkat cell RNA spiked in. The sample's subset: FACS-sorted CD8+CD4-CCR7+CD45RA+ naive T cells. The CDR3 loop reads CAWDLNTEAFS. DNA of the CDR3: TGTGCCTGGGATTTGAACACTGAAGCTTTCTCT.